The 6 T cell receptor beta chains below come from one sample, sequenced in a study of T cells in Graves' hyperthyroidism and ophthalmopathy. Using RNA transcripts as the source, TCR beta CDR3 regions were amplified. Carried out on the TCR CDR3, a first-round RT-PCR used the HTBI primer set. In TCRdb, the multiplex PCR reads were re-called with MiXCR into one record per CDR3 protein. In the table there are around 600,000 distinct CDR3 sequences, roughly 45% of which are singletons. The specimen sequenced was peripheral blood or thyroid tissue (not recorded which). The receptors derive from an adult man with Graves' disease, either hyperthyroidism or ophthalmopathy (not recorded which).

Details on this clonotype: One end of the junction does not line up with germline, which may come from a read error. The chain couples TRBV7-2 to TRBJ1-2; TRBD1 might be the D (6 bases). Germline lookup yields CDR1 SGHTA and CDR2 FQGNSA. The CDR3 loop spans 15 amino acids. The CDR3 region has the DNA TGCGCCAGCAGCCAAGATAGGACAGAAAGTCGCGGCTACACCTTC. It translates to CASSQDRTESRGYTF.

This clonotype was found many times. The chain recombines TRBV7-9 with TRBJ1-1; D call uncertain. The germline V gene has CDR1 SEHNR and CDR2 FQNEAQ (reference sequence). The V end lost 2 bases, the J end lost 3 bases, and 7 bases lay between the germline ends. CDR3 size: 13 residues. CDR3 sequence reads: CASSLRRDTEAFF. In nucleotides, the CDR3 is TGTGCCAGCAGCTTACGGAGGGACACTGAAGCTTTCTTT.

J is TRBJ2-5 and V is TRBV20-1, with 9 bases identical to TRBD1. The CDR3 covers 12 residues. Germline assignment: CDR1 DFQATT and CDR2 SNEGSKA (reference sequence). The CDR3 sequence is CSTDRGQETQYF. The CDR3 DNA reads TGCAGCACCGACAGGGGGCAAGAGACCCAGTACTTC.

With regard to this clonotype: A much larger clone sits a single nucleotide away, making a read error possible. The chain combines TRBV2 with TRBJ2-5, with D perhaps TRBD2 (6 bases). Deletions cut 8 bases from V and 7 bases from J, with 14 bases between. This CDR3 region has 12 residues. Germline CDR1 reads SNHLY; CDR2 reads FYNNEI. The CDR3 DNA sequence: TGTGCCAGCGGCGCGGGGAGAGGGACCCAGTACTTC. It is translated as CASGAGRGTQYF.

The genes are TRBV29-1 and TRBJ1-2; 11 nucleotides agree with TRBD1. CDR3 length equals 15 residues. The V gene's germline CDR1 is SQVTM and CDR2 ANQGSEA. J lost 0 bases, V lost 3 bases, and 3 bases had no gene match. CDR3 in DNA: TGCAGCGTTGACCCGGGACAGGGGGCTAACTATGGCTACACCTTC. It specifies CSVDPGQGANYGYTF.

V and J are TRBV7-2 and TRBJ1-1, with D tentatively TRBD1 (6 bases). This CDR3 is built from 15 residues. V lost 2 bases to trimming and J lost 4 bases, with 14 bases between them. Germline lookup yields CDR1 SGHTA and CDR2 FQGNSA. The CDR3 spells CASSLIGGGSTEAFF. The CDR3 DNA reads TGTGCCAGCAGCTTAATAGGGGGTGGAAGCACTGAAGCTTTCTTT.